A single T cell receptor (beta chain) is shown here with its context. Sequence data were generated for unstimulated naive, memory, effector memory and TEMRA subsets in a few donor pairs. The CDR3 loop spans 13 amino acids. Trimming pared 6 bases from V and 5 bases from J, leaving 13 bases between. Germline V gene data show CDR1 as MNHEY and CDR2 as SVGAGI. The sample originates from a study of siplizumab effects on memory and regulatory T cells. Clones were read by immunoSEQ multiplex PCR, and TCRdb kept only the in-frame ones, dropping some. The sample lists some 62,000 clones, roughly 85% occurring once.

This receptor was identified in a human donor in good health. The V call is TRBV6-5, the J call TRBJ1-2; maybe TRBD1 (6 bases). Sequencing was done on a sample of memory CD4+ T cells sorted from blood. CDR3 coding DNA: TGTGCCAGCAGATTAGACAGGAATTATGGCTACACCTTC. Encoded protein: CASRLDRNYGYTF.